This TCR beta chain comes out of a study of blood T cell repertoires in COVID-19. As for the study in general: Spain, Italy and the United States supplied samples that represented acute and convalescent COVID-19. PBMCs, B-cell-depleted T cells, or T cells were the source of the cDNA or gDNA that made up the material.

The germline gives CDR1 MDHEN, CDR2 SYDVKM. The CDR3 is 13 residues long. The germline V and J ends were trimmed by 10 bases and 0 bases, with 12 bases remaining between them. In the authors' workflow: Estimation of nucleated cell counts relied on the amplification of reference gene primers. Libraries were prepared by immunoSEQ multiplex PCR; TCRdb keeps only in-frame clonotypes and omits some of them. The V and J calls and clone size were taken over from that table, and D and trimming were inferred from the DNA. The sample lists about 410,000 clones; approximately 89% were seen once. The chain has TRBV28 and TRBJ2-5; D is perhaps TRBD2 (5 bases). The sample taken for sequencing was PBMCs or T cells enriched from blood (not recorded which). The origin of this receptor is a woman under 40 who had recovered from COVID-19. In DNA, the CDR3 is TGTGCCACCCAAGGGAGCCACCAAGAGACCCAGTACTTC. Its protein is CATQGSHQETQYF.